A single sample is the source of the 14 T cell receptor beta chains below, sequenced in a study of blood T cell repertoires in COVID-19. Profiling relied on immunoSEQ multiplex PCR, and the TCRdb table lists in-frame clones only, not all of them. This sample yields about 170,000 clones, of which roughly 86% are seen a single time; around 3.5% belongs to the top ten. The specimen was peripheral blood. These receptors all come from a man aged 65 to 79 with acute or convalescent COVID-19.

This clone has just a few counts. V and J are TRBV6-5 and TRBJ2-7; TRBD1 matches 12 bases. This CDR3 has 14 residues. Per germline, CDR1 MNHEY and CDR2 SVGAGI. J was trimmed by 9 bases and V by 6 bases; bases with no gene match: 9. In DNA form, the CDR3 reads TGTGCCAGCAGCCGCTCGGGACAGGGGGCTTTGCAGTACTTC. Translated, it gives CASSRSGQGALQYF.

The V gene is TRBV9, the J gene TRBJ2-3; 8 bases align to TRBD2. The CDR3 contains 15 residues. Germline CDR1 and CDR2: SGDLS and YYNGEE. With 4 bases clipped from V and 1 base from J, the junction kept 5 bases outside the gene matches. The CDR3 nucleotides are TGTGCCAGCAGCTCTAACGGGAGGGGCACAGATACGCAGTATTTT. Its translation is CASSSNGRGTDTQYF. Based on the CDR3 plus reference TRBV9 and TRBJ2-3, the full variable domain is DSGVTQTPKHLITATGQRVTLRCSPRSGDLSVYWYQQSLDQGLQFLIQYYNGEERAKGNILERFSAQQFPDLHSELNLSSLELGDSALYFCASSSNGRGTDTQYFGPGTRLTVL.

The chain joins TRBV5-1 to TRBJ1-2, with D maybe TRBD1 (5 bases). The CDR3 contains 15 residues. V lost 0 bases, J lost 5 bases, and 14 bases lay in between. Germline V lookup: CDR1 SGHRS, CDR2 YFSETQ. This CDR3 reads CASSLAVSQGYGYTF. For the CDR3, the DNA is TGCGCCAGCAGCTTGGCCGTTTCGCAGGGTTATGGCTACACCTTC.

The rearrangement joins TRBV4-3 to TRBJ2-1; 10 positions match TRBD1. V shed 4 bases, J shed 3 bases, and the junction held 6 bases outside the gene matches. Germline-derived CDR1 and CDR2 are LGHNA and YSLEER. CDR3 length: 16 amino acids. The CDR3 coding sequence is TGCGCCAGCAGCCCGAGACAGGGGGCGTTCTACAATGAGCAGTTCTTC. This codes for CASSPRQGAFYNEQFF.

The V call is TRBV5-1, the J call TRBJ2-5; 11 bases fit TRBD2. Germline V gives CDR1 SGHRS, CDR2 YFSETQ. This CDR3 contains 15 residues. V dropped 6 bases and J dropped 3; count of bases not matched to a gene: 7. The CDR3 sequence: CASTTSGREEETQYF. DNA for the CDR3: TGCGCCAGCACCACTAGCGGGAGAGAAGAAGAGACCCAGTACTTC.

The chain is built from TRBV6-2 or TRBV6-3 and TRBJ2-5; D may be TRBD2 (5 bases). This CDR3 is 16 amino acids long. V was trimmed by 2 bases and J by 3 bases, leaving 16 bases between them. The V gene's germline CDR1 is MNHEY and CDR2 SVGEGT. CDR3 sequence (DNA): TGTGCCAGCAGTTACAGGTCAACTGCGCGGGAAGAGACCCAGTACTTC. This codes for CASSYRSTAREETQYF.

The gene calls are TRBV7-2 and TRBJ1-1; possibly TRBD1 for D (5 bases). The CDR3 spans 15 residues. V lost 5 bases and J lost 11, with 24 bases in between. Looked up from germline, CDR1 is SGHTA and CDR2 is FQGNSA. The chain's CDR3 is CASSADRSLGPSAFF. The CDR3, as DNA: TGTGCCAGCAGCGCAGACCGGTCGCTGGGGCCTTCCGCTTTCTTT.

The sample holds a few counts of this clone. The chain carries TRBV6-4 and TRBJ2-7, with 12 positions matching TRBD2. There are 21 residues in the CDR3. Trimming removed 0 bases from V and 2 bases from J; junction bases left unmatched: 17. Per the germline V gene, CDR1 is MRHNA and CDR2 is SNTAGT. CDR3: CASSDSILVGLAGWAPYEQYF. CDR3 sequence (DNA): TGTGCCAGCAGTGACTCGATCTTGGTGGGACTAGCGGGCTGGGCCCCCTACGAGCAGTACTTC.

V usage is TRBV12-3 or TRBV12-4 and J usage is TRBJ1-1, with D possibly TRBD1 on 5 matching bases. V was shortened by 3 bases and J by 6 bases, with 11 bases between the two germline ends. This CDR3 is built from 13 residues. The CDR3 region is CASSFGGMAEAFF. In DNA, the CDR3 is TGTGCCAGCAGTTTTGGGGGGATGGCTGAAGCTTTCTTT.

For this clone: One end of the junction does not line up with germline, which may come from a read error. The chain recombines TRBV19 with TRBJ2-7; TRBD2 matches 8 bases. CDR3 size: 14 residues. Germline V gene sequence: CDR1 LNHDA, CDR2 SQIVND (reference sequence). This CDR3 reads CASSRREESYEQYF. The CDR3 bases are TGTGCAAGTAGTCGGCGGGAGGAATCCTACGAGCAGTACTTC. Variable domain in full (rest from reference TRBV19 and TRBJ2-7): DGGITQSPKYLFRKEGQNVTLSCEQNLNHDAMYWYRQDPGQGLRLIYYSQIVNDFQKGDIAEGYSVSREKKESFPLTVTSAQKNPTAFYLCASSRREESYEQYFGPGTRLTVT.

V and J are TRBV5-1 and TRBJ2-2; a possible D gene is TRBD1 (6 bases). CDR3 length: 15 residues. Germline CDR1 SGHRS, CDR2 YFSETQ. V gave up 1 base and J gave up 3 bases, with 10 bases separating them. The CDR3 sequence: CASSLQGQDTGELFF. In DNA form, the CDR3 reads TGCGCCAGCAGCTTGCAGGGGCAGGACACCGGGGAGCTGTTTTTT.

J is TRBJ2-3 and V is TRBV18; 8 positions match TRBD1. The CDR3 is made up of 17 amino acids. From germline, CDR1 is KGHSH and CDR2 LQKENI. The V and J ends lost 3 bases and 5 bases, in that order; junction bases with no gene match: 13. This CDR3 reads CASSPSNIRQGIDTQYF. The CDR3 DNA reads as TGTGCCAGCTCACCGTCCAATATCCGACAGGGGATAGATACGCAGTATTTT.

J is TRBJ1-6 and V is TRBV19; no clear D gene. CDR3 size: 12 residues. V shed 8 bases and J shed 7 bases, with 9 bases lying between them. Germline V CDR1 and CDR2: LNHDA, SQIVND (reference sequence). CDR3 sequence (DNA): TGTGCCAGTTCAACCAGGAATTCACCCCTCCACTTT. It specifies CASSTRNSPLHF.

In regard to this clone: Sequence at one end of the junction differs from germline and may be a read error. DNA for the CDR3: TGTGCCAGCAGCCTAGGCCGGACAGGGCTCGGCTATAATTCACCCCTCCACTTT. Residues: CASSLGRTGLGYNSPLHF. The chain links TRBV13 to TRBJ1-6; 8 nucleotides agree with TRBD1. CDR1 is PRHDT, CDR2 FYEKMQ, per germline (reference sequence). CDR3 length: 18 amino acids.